A single sample is the source of the 5 T cell receptor beta chains below, sequenced in a study of Ad26.COV2.S vaccination and SARS-CoV-2 variants. Sequencing was performed with immunoSEQ multiplex PCR; in TCRdb, only in-frame clones are kept and a portion is missing. The sample consists of approximately 140,000 clones, 80% to 90% of them appearing once. Material: peripheral blood, obtained after recovery from COVID-19. These receptors were obtained from a human donor who had recovered from COVID-19.

A remark on this clone: The sample holds other DNA sequences that translate to the same CDR3. This chain connects TRBV7-9 to TRBJ1-5; unclear D gene. The CDR3 runs to 12 residues. Germline V lookup: CDR1 SEHNR, CDR2 FQNEAQ (reference sequence). Trimming took off 2 bases at V and 4 bases at J, with 3 bases between the two ends. For the CDR3, the DNA is TGTGCCAGCAGCTTATCTAATCAGCCCCAGCATTTT. This encodes CASSLSNQPQHF.

This clone was seen a single time. In DNA form, the CDR3 reads TGTGCCAGCGGGAGGGCAGGCCTAACATACTCTGGAAACACCATATATTTT. This sequence encodes CASGRAGLTYSGNTIYF. The chain is built from TRBV9 and TRBJ1-3; the D is unclear. The germline V gene has CDR1 SGDLS and CDR2 YYNGEE. V gave up 7 bases and J gave up 0 bases, with 20 bases separating them. The CDR3 totals 17 residues.

Notes on this clone: At one end the junction does not follow the germline gene, possibly because of a read error. This rearrangement joins TRBV11-2 to TRBJ2-1; D possibly corresponds to TRBD1 (5 bases). The CDR3 runs 11 residues. Germline-derived CDR1 and CDR2 are SGHAT and FQNNGV. CDR3 nucleotide sequence: TGTGCCAGCAGCTTAGTGGGGCTGTGGGTCTTC. Protein product: CASSLVGLWVF.

This chain links TRBV28 with TRBJ1-2, with 10 bases identical to TRBD1. The CDR3 has 15 residues. V shed 6 bases and J 7 bases; nucleotides not matched to a gene: 11. CDR1 is MDHEN, CDR2 SYDVKM, per germline. The CDR3 here is CASRVPGQGLGGYTF. CDR3 nucleotide sequence: TGTGCCAGCAGAGTTCCGGGACAGGGGTTGGGTGGCTACACCTTC.

The rearrangement uses TRBV10-1 and TRBJ2-2, with D perhaps matching TRBD2 (7 bases). CDR3 length equals 13 residues. Germline CDR1 is WNHNN and CDR2 is SYGVQD (reference sequence). The CDR3 DNA reads TGCGAGCGAGGGGGGGCCAAACGCTGGGAGCTGTTTTTT. It yields the protein CERGGAKRWELFF.